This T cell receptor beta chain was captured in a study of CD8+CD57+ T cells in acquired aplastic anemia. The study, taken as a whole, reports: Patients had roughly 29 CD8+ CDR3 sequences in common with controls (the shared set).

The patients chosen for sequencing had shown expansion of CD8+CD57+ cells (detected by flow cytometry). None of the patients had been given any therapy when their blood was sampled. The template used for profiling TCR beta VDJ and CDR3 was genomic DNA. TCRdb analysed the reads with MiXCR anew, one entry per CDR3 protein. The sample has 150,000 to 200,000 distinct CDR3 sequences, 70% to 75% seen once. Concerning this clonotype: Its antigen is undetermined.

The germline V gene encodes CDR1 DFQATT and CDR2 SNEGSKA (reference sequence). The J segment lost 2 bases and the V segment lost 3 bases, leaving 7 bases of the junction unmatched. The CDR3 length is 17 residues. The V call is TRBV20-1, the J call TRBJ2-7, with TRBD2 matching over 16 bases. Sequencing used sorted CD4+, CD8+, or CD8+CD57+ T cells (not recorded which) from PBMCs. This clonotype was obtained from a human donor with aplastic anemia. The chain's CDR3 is CSARGLAGGRPAYEQYF. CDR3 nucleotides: TGCAGTGCTAGGGGACTAGCGGGAGGGCGTCCCGCCTACGAGCAGTACTTC.